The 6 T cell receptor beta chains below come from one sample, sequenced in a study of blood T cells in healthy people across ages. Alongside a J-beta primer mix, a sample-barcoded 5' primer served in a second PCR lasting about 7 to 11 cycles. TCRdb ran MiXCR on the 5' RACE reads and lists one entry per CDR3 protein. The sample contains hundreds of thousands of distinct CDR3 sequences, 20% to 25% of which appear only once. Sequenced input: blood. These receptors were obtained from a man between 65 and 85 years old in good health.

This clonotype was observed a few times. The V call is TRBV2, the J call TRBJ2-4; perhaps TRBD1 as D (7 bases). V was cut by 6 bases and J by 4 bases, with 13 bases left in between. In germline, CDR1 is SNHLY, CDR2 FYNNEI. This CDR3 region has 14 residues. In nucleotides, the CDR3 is TGTGCCAGCAGCGGGGGACAGCGAAAAAACATTCAGTACTTC. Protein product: CASSGGQRKNIQYF.

CDR3 DNA sequence: TGTGCCAGCAGTCCTCGGGACAGGGCAACAGATACGCAGTATTTT. Amino acids: CASSPRDRATDTQYF. This rearrangement joins TRBV27 to TRBJ2-3, with TRBD1 matching 9 bases. The CDR3 covers 15 residues. Germline CDR1 MNHEY, CDR2 SMNVEV (reference sequence). Losses at the gene ends were 5 bases for V and 3 bases for J; bases not matched to a gene: 6.

The chain's CDR3 is CPSSPGLAGGDTQYF. The CDR3 region has the DNA TGTCCTAGCAGCCCGGGACTAGCGGGAGGGGATACGCAGTATTTT. The chain couples TRBV7-7 to TRBJ2-3, with 16 bases identical to TRBD2. Germline V gene data show CDR1 as SSHAT and CDR2 as FNYEAQ (reference sequence). The CDR3 is 15 amino acids.

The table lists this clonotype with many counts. Written as DNA, the CDR3 is TGTGCCAGCAGCCTAGGTCCCCGGTTGGGCACCGGGGAGCTGTTTTTT. Amino acid sequence: CASSLGPRLGTGELFF. The V call is TRBV6-1, the J call TRBJ2-2, with no clear D. V was clipped by 6 bases and J by 4 bases, with 18 bases between them. CDR3 length: 16 residues. In germline, CDR1 is MNHNS, CDR2 SASEGT.

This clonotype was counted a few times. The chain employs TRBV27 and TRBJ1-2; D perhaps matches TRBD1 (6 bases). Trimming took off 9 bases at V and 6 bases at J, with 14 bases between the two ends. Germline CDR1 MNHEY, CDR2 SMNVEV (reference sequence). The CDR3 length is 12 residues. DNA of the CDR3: TGTGCCAGTAGGGGGGGTCCTGATGGCTACACCTTC. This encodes CASRGGPDGYTF.

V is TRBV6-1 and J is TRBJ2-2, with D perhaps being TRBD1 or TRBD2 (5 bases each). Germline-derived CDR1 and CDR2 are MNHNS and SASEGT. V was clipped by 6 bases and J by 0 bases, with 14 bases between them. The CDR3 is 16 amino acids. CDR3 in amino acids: CASSPPGAPNTGELFF. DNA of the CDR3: TGTGCCAGCAGCCCTCCCGGGGCTCCGAACACCGGGGAGCTGTTTTTT.